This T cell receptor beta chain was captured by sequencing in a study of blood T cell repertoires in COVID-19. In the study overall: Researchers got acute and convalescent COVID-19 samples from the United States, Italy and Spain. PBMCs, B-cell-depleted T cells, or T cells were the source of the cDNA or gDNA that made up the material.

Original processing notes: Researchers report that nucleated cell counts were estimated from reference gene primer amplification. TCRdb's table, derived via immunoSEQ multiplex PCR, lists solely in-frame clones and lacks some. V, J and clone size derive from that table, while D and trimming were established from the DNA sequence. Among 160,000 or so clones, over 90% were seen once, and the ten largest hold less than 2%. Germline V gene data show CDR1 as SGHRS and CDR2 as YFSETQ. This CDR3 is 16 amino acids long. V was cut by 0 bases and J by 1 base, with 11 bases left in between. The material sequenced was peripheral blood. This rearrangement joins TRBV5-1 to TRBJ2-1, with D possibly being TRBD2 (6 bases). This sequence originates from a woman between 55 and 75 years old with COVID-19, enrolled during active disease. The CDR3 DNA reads TGCGCCAGCAGCTTGGCGGACGGGGGATCCTACAATGAGCAGTTCTTC. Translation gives CASSLADGGSYNEQFF.